These T cell receptor beta chains were read from a single sample in a study of control samples from healthy donors and cancer patients. The data were produced by immunoSEQ multiplex PCR, yet TCRdb's version contains in-frame clones alone and is incomplete. Of over 100,000 clones in the sample, 90% were seen once. The sequenced material came from blood. All receptors derive from a human donor in good health. The donor label of this sample is uncertain. Each CDR3 is given with its conserved first and last residue. The order of the fields is D gene, clone size, J gene, V gene, CDR3 protein, CDR3 DNA. D genes are given only for firm matches. Rows give clone size only sometimes, using once, few, many, or a class for an expanded clone.

d_call: TRBD2; clone_size: -; j_call: TRBJ2-3; v_call: TRBV6-5; cdr3_aa: CASPIGGTTDTQYF; cdr3_nt: TGTGCCAGCCCTATCGGGGGGACCACAGATACGCAGTATTTT
d_call: TRBD1; clone_size: few; j_call: TRBJ1-4; v_call: TRBV6-2/TRBV6-3; cdr3_aa: CASSLQGAIGEKLFF; cdr3_nt: TGTGCCAGCAGTTTACAGGGGGCGATTGGAGAAAAACTGTTTTTT
d_call: -; clone_size: -; j_call: TRBJ1-2; v_call: TRBV18; cdr3_aa: CASSPDRDYGYTF; cdr3_nt: TGTGCCAGCTCACCTGACAGAGACTATGGCTACACCTTC
d_call: -; clone_size: -; j_call: TRBJ1-1; v_call: TRBV7-9; cdr3_aa: CASSLRAVDVEAFF; cdr3_nt: TGTGCCAGCAGCTTAAGGGCGGTCGACGTCGAAGCTTTCTTT
d_call: TRBD1; clone_size: -; j_call: TRBJ1-1; v_call: TRBV5-1; cdr3_aa: CASSFRPQGGTEAFF; cdr3_nt: TGCGCCAGCAGCTTTAGGCCCCAGGGGGGAACTGAAGCTTTCTTT
d_call: TRBD1; clone_size: -; j_call: TRBJ1-2; v_call: TRBV19; cdr3_aa: CASKSQGAGGYTF; cdr3_nt: TGTGCCAGCAAAAGCCAGGGGGCGGGTGGCTACACCTTC
d_call: -; clone_size: -; j_call: TRBJ1-1; v_call: TRBV29-1; cdr3_aa: CSVGDMEIAAFF; cdr3_nt: TGCAGCGTTGGCGATATGGAAATCGCGGCTTTCTTT
d_call: -; clone_size: -; j_call: TRBJ1-2; v_call: TRBV24-1; cdr3_aa: CATSVTENYGYTF; cdr3_nt: TGTGCCACCAGTGTAACTGAGAACTATGGCTACACCTTC
d_call: TRBD1; clone_size: -; j_call: TRBJ2-2; v_call: TRBV24-1; cdr3_aa: CATSDPGTVTGELFF; cdr3_nt: TGTGCCACCAGTGATCCTGGGACAGTCACCGGGGAGCTGTTTTTT
d_call: -; clone_size: -; j_call: TRBJ1-3; v_call: TRBV12-3/TRBV12-4; cdr3_aa: CASSFRLGNTIYF; cdr3_nt: TGTGCCAGCAGTTTCCGCTTGGGAAACACCATATATTTT
d_call: -; clone_size: -; j_call: TRBJ2-5; v_call: TRBV24-1; cdr3_aa: CATSDSRVETQYF; cdr3_nt: TGTGCCACCAGTGATTCCAGGGTAGAGACCCAGTACTTC
d_call: TRBD2; clone_size: -; j_call: TRBJ2-7; v_call: TRBV18; cdr3_aa: CASSPAGGYEQYF; cdr3_nt: TGTGCCAGCTCACCGGCGGGGGGCTACGAGCAGTACTTC
d_call: TRBD2; clone_size: -; j_call: TRBJ2-6; v_call: TRBV14; cdr3_aa: CASSTLRGVSGANVLTF; cdr3_nt: TGTGCCAGCAGCACCTTACGGGGGGTCTCTGGGGCCAACGTCCTGACTTTC
d_call: TRBD1; clone_size: -; j_call: TRBJ2-2; v_call: TRBV19; cdr3_aa: CASSIYSAGTGNAELFF; cdr3_nt: TGTGCCAGTAGTATCTACTCGGCCGGGACAGGGAACGCGGAGCTGTTTTTT
d_call: TRBD1; clone_size: -; j_call: TRBJ1-1; v_call: TRBV30; cdr3_aa: CASKQGFDTEAFF; cdr3_nt: TGTGCCTCGAAACAGGGGTTCGACACTGAAGCTTTCTTT
d_call: -; clone_size: -; j_call: TRBJ1-2; v_call: TRBV28; cdr3_aa: CASSSKVYGYTF; cdr3_nt: TGTGCCAGCAGTTCAAAGGTCTATGGCTACACCTTC
d_call: TRBD1; clone_size: -; j_call: TRBJ1-6; v_call: TRBV5-6; cdr3_aa: CASSIYTGVSPLHF; cdr3_nt: TGTGCCAGCAGCATATATACAGGGGTTTCACCCCTCCACTTT
d_call: TRBD1; clone_size: -; j_call: TRBJ2-2; v_call: TRBV2; cdr3_aa: CASSEGAVAPGELFF; cdr3_nt: TGTGCCAGCTCCGAGGGGGCCGTCGCCCCCGGGGAGCTGTTTTTT
d_call: -; clone_size: -; j_call: TRBJ1-1; v_call: TRBV2; cdr3_aa: CASSGFGTEAFF; cdr3_nt: TGTGCCAGCAGTGGGTTCGGGACTGAAGCTTTCTTT
d_call: TRBD2; clone_size: once; j_call: TRBJ2-3; v_call: TRBV30; cdr3_aa: CAWSGPSGGWTDTQYF; cdr3_nt: TGTGCCTGGAGTGGGCCTAGCGGGGGGTGGACAGATACGCAGTATTTT
d_call: -; clone_size: -; j_call: TRBJ2-7; v_call: TRBV24-1; cdr3_aa: CATSDRNYEQYF; cdr3_nt: TGTGCCACCAGTGACAGAAACTACGAGCAGTACTTC
d_call: -; clone_size: -; j_call: TRBJ1-1; v_call: TRBV19; cdr3_aa: CASSMGPMNTEAFF; cdr3_nt: TGTGCCAGTAGTATGGGACCTATGAACACTGAAGCTTTCTTT
d_call: TRBD1; clone_size: -; j_call: TRBJ2-7; v_call: TRBV27; cdr3_aa: CASSLSGTGYLGEQYF; cdr3_nt: TGTGCCAGCAGTTTATCTGGGACAGGGTATTTGGGAGAGCAGTACTTC
d_call: -; clone_size: once; j_call: TRBJ2-1; v_call: TRBV11-2; cdr3_aa: CASSEGGGVVDEQFF; cdr3_nt: TGTGCCAGCAGCGAGGGAGGGGGCGTGGTGGATGAGCAGTTCTTC
d_call: TRBD1; clone_size: -; j_call: TRBJ1-1; v_call: TRBV3-1/TRBV3-2; cdr3_aa: CASSFDRGAEAFF; cdr3_nt: TGTGCCAGCAGCTTCGACAGGGGGGCTGAAGCTTTCTTT
d_call: -; clone_size: -; j_call: TRBJ1-4; v_call: TRBV27; cdr3_aa: CASSLSAGSNEKLFF; cdr3_nt: TGTGCCAGCAGTTTATCGGCGGGGTCTAATGAAAAACTGTTTTTT
d_call: -; clone_size: -; j_call: TRBJ2-7; v_call: TRBV7-9; cdr3_aa: CASSLFSGLDEQYF; cdr3_nt: TGTGCCAGCAGCTTATTTAGTGGTCTGGACGAGCAGTACTTC
d_call: -; clone_size: -; j_call: TRBJ1-6; v_call: TRBV6-5; cdr3_aa: CASMPGQASSPLHF; cdr3_nt: TGTGCCAGCATGCCGGGACAAGCTAGCTCACCCCTCCACTTT
d_call: -; clone_size: -; j_call: TRBJ2-3; v_call: TRBV18; cdr3_aa: CASSPNGQTDTQYF; cdr3_nt: TGTGCCAGCTCACCAAATGGACAAACAGATACGCAGTATTTT
d_call: TRBD1; clone_size: -; j_call: TRBJ1-1; v_call: TRBV29-1; cdr3_aa: CSVTGTDVRTEAFF; cdr3_nt: TGCAGCGTTACCGGGACAGATGTACGCACTGAAGCTTTCTTT
d_call: -; clone_size: -; j_call: TRBJ2-1; v_call: TRBV7-2; cdr3_aa: CASSSGPRQFF; cdr3_nt: TGTGCCAGCAGCTCTGGACCTCGGCAGTTCTTC
d_call: -; clone_size: once; j_call: TRBJ2-2; v_call: TRBV6-5; cdr3_aa: CASRGQFWDTGELFF; cdr3_nt: TGTGCCAGCAGGGGCCAGTTTTGGGACACCGGGGAGCTGTTTTTT
d_call: -; clone_size: -; j_call: TRBJ1-1; v_call: TRBV6-6; cdr3_aa: CASIAHEGGAFF; cdr3_nt: TGTGCCAGCATCGCACATGAGGGGGGAGCTTTCTTT
d_call: TRBD1; clone_size: -; j_call: TRBJ1-1; v_call: TRBV6-5; cdr3_aa: CASSYWGGGTVTEAFF; cdr3_nt: TGTGCCAGCAGTTATTGGGGGGGCGGGACAGTCACTGAAGCTTTCTTT
d_call: -; clone_size: -; j_call: TRBJ1-2; v_call: TRBV9; cdr3_aa: CASSVESGPNYGYTF; cdr3_nt: TGTGCCAGCAGCGTAGAGTCAGGGCCTAACTATGGCTACACCTTC
d_call: TRBD1; clone_size: few; j_call: TRBJ1-2; v_call: TRBV29-1; cdr3_aa: CSVGDSNYGYTF; cdr3_nt: TGCAGCGTTGGGGACAGCAACTATGGCTACACCTTC
d_call: TRBD2; clone_size: -; j_call: TRBJ2-7; v_call: TRBV3-1/TRBV3-2; cdr3_aa: CASSQTSGSYEQYF; cdr3_nt: TGTGCCAGCAGCCAAACTAGCGGCTCCTACGAGCAGTACTTC
d_call: TRBD1; clone_size: -; j_call: TRBJ2-4; v_call: TRBV4-2; cdr3_aa: CASSPTGDQNIQYF; cdr3_nt: TGTGCCAGCAGCCCTACAGGGGATCAAAACATTCAGTACTTC
d_call: -; clone_size: -; j_call: TRBJ1-2; v_call: TRBV6-1; cdr3_aa: CASSEPLEYYGYTF; cdr3_nt: TGTGCCAGCAGTGAGCCCCTTGAGTACTATGGCTACACCTTC
d_call: TRBD1; clone_size: -; j_call: TRBJ2-1; v_call: TRBV18; cdr3_aa: CASSPGKGTGGNEQFF; cdr3_nt: TGTGCCAGCTCACCGGGCAAAGGGACAGGGGGCAATGAGCAGTTCTTC
d_call: TRBD1; clone_size: -; j_call: TRBJ1-6; v_call: TRBV4-1; cdr3_aa: CASSQRTGLQINSPLHF; cdr3_nt: TGCGCCAGCAGCCAGCGGACAGGGCTCCAAATTAATTCACCCCTCCACTTT
d_call: -; clone_size: -; j_call: TRBJ2-2; v_call: TRBV28; cdr3_aa: CASSSWDGSNTGELFF; cdr3_nt: TGTGCCAGCAGTTCCTGGGACGGTTCGAACACCGGGGAGCTGTTTTTT
d_call: TRBD2; clone_size: -; j_call: TRBJ2-2; v_call: TRBV10-2; cdr3_aa: CASRGLSGTSVGELFF; cdr3_nt: TGCGCCAGTCGGGGATTGTCCGGGACTAGCGTCGGGGAGCTGTTTTTT
d_call: -; clone_size: once; j_call: TRBJ1-5; v_call: TRBV5-6; cdr3_aa: CASSHPRPELPGGLQHF; cdr3_nt: TGTGCCAGCAGCCATCCCCGTCCCGAGTTACCCGGGGGGCTCCAGCATTTT
d_call: -; clone_size: -; j_call: TRBJ1-2; v_call: TRBV5-6; cdr3_aa: CASSFRAGGNGYTF; cdr3_nt: TGTGCCAGCAGCTTTCGGGCAGGAGGGAATGGCTACACCTTC
d_call: -; clone_size: -; j_call: TRBJ1-1; v_call: TRBV4-2; cdr3_aa: CASSPWTALNTEAFF; cdr3_nt: TGTGCCAGCAGCCCCTGGACAGCATTGAACACTGAAGCTTTCTTT
d_call: -; clone_size: -; j_call: TRBJ1-1; v_call: TRBV5-6; cdr3_aa: CASSLIVLENTEAFF; cdr3_nt: TGTGCCAGCAGCTTGATTGTGCTTGAGAACACTGAAGCTTTCTTT
d_call: -; clone_size: -; j_call: TRBJ2-1; v_call: TRBV9; cdr3_aa: CASSPYRGTGPYNEQFF; cdr3_nt: TGTGCCAGCAGCCCGTATAGGGGGACGGGGCCTTACAATGAGCAGTTCTTC
d_call: -; clone_size: -; j_call: TRBJ1-2; v_call: TRBV24-1; cdr3_aa: CATSTGQGHYGYTF; cdr3_nt: TGTGCCACCAGTACAGGGCAGGGACACTATGGCTACACCTTC
d_call: -; clone_size: -; j_call: TRBJ2-1; v_call: TRBV2; cdr3_aa: CASSRTASSYNEQFF; cdr3_nt: TGTGCCAGCAGTCGGACAGCTAGCTCCTACAATGAGCAGTTCTTC
d_call: -; clone_size: -; j_call: TRBJ2-3; v_call: TRBV11-2; cdr3_aa: CASSLRGGREDTQYF; cdr3_nt: TGTGCCAGCAGCTTACGCGGGGGCCGGGAAGATACGCAGTATTTT
d_call: -; clone_size: -; j_call: TRBJ1-2; v_call: TRBV5-4; cdr3_aa: CASSLEGGHGYTF; cdr3_nt: TGTGCCAGCAGCTTGGAGGGGGGGCACGGCTACACCTTC
d_call: TRBD2; clone_size: -; j_call: TRBJ2-2; v_call: TRBV19; cdr3_aa: CASSPMSGASTGELFF; cdr3_nt: TGTGCCAGTAGCCCGATGAGCGGGGCCTCCACCGGGGAGCTGTTTTTT
d_call: -; clone_size: few; j_call: TRBJ2-6; v_call: TRBV4-2; cdr3_aa: CASSQASSSGANVLTF; cdr3_nt: TGTGCCAGCAGCCAGGCCAGCAGCTCTGGGGCCAACGTCCTGACTTTC